This is a list of T cell receptor beta chains from one sample in a study of blood T cell repertoires in COVID-19. Assay used: immunoSEQ multiplex PCR; TCRdb lists only in-frame clones, some missing. There are over 50,000 clones in the sample; 55% to 80% occur only once, and approximately 4.8% lies in the top ten. What was sequenced was peripheral blood. The receptors shown here come from a woman between 70 and 85 years old with COVID-19, enrolled during active disease. Each CDR3 is given with its conserved first and last residue. A D gene is named only where the DNA matches it firmly. Not all rows give a size; the values are once, few, many and, for expanded clones, a class.

CASSQDLLRRGLNQPQHF | TGCGCCAGCAGCCAAGATCTTTTGAGGCGGGGATTAAATCAGCCCCAGCATTTT | TRBV4-1 | few | TRBJ1-5 | NA
CAREGLGQPQHF | TGTGCCAGGGAGGGTTTGGGTCAGCCCCAGCATTTT | TRBV6-5 | NA | TRBJ1-5 | NA
CASSVSGGETQYF | TGCGCCAGCAGCGTTAGCGGGGGGGAGACCCAGTACTTC | TRBV5-1 | NA | TRBJ2-5 | TRBD2
CATSRERGNTEAFF | TGTGCCACCAGCAGAGAGCGGGGTAACACTGAAGCTTTCTTT | TRBV15 | many | TRBJ1-1 | NA
CASSKGLAGDMETQYF | TGTGCCAGTAGTAAGGGACTAGCGGGAGATATGGAGACCCAGTACTTC | TRBV19 | once | TRBJ2-5 | TRBD2
CASSLGTSGTYEQFF | TGTGCCAGCAGCCTCGGGACTAGCGGGACATATGAGCAGTTCTTC | TRBV9 | NA | TRBJ2-1 | TRBD2
CASSLASLAGKYNEQFF | TGTGCCAGCAGCTTAGCGTCCCTAGCGGGGAAGTACAATGAGCAGTTCTTC | TRBV7-9 | NA | TRBJ2-1 | TRBD2
CASSPPGTPETQYF | TGTGCCAGCAGCCCACCTGGGACACCAGAGACCCAGTACTTC | TRBV6-2/TRBV6-3 | NA | TRBJ2-5 | NA
CASSVESSAGGKNIQYF | TGTGCCAGCAGCGTAGAATCATCGGCGGGCGGGAAAAACATTCAGTACTTC | TRBV9 | NA | TRBJ2-4 | NA
CASSERGQSPYEQYF | TGTGCCAGCAGTGAACGGGGACAGTCCCCCTACGAGCAGTACTTC | TRBV6-1 | NA | TRBJ2-7 | TRBD1
CASSPTGLNTEAFF | TGTGCCAGCAGCCCGACAGGACTGAACACTGAAGCTTTCTTT | TRBV6-5 | once | TRBJ1-1 | NA
CASSDRVTGYTF | TGCGCCAGCAGCGACAGGGTAACGGGCTACACCTTC | TRBV5-1 | few | TRBJ1-2 | TRBD1
CASSEYEGVAF | TGTGCCAGCAGTGAATACGAGGGGGTGGCCTTC | TRBV2 | NA | TRBJ1-2 | NA
CASSGGLYNEQFF | TGTGCCAGCAGTGGGGGACTCTACAATGAGCAGTTCTTC | TRBV2 | few | TRBJ2-1 | NA
CASSLAPGTGTYEQYF | TGTGCCAGCAGCTTAGCCCCAGGGACTGGGACCTACGAGCAGTACTTC | TRBV7-8 | NA | TRBJ2-7 | NA
CASSLLPAGWNTEAFF | TGTGCCAGCAGCCTCCTACCCGCGGGGTGGAACACTGAAGCTTTCTTT | TRBV5-5 | NA | TRBJ1-1 | NA
CASSPPVSTEAFF | TGTGCCAGCAGCCCCCCAGTATCGACTGAAGCTTTCTTT | TRBV9 | once | TRBJ1-1 | NA
CASSFQGGGTEAFF | TGCGCCAGCAGCTTCCAGGGAGGGGGCACTGAAGCTTTCTTT | TRBV5-1 | few | TRBJ1-1 | NA
CASSTRQAGGTEAFF | TGTGCCAGCAGTACCCGACAGGCAGGAGGAACTGAAGCTTTCTTT | TRBV6-2/TRBV6-3 | few | TRBJ1-1 | NA
CASTSEGGIICGKNIQYF | TGTGCCAGCACCTCTGAGGGGGGGATTATATGTGGCAAAAACATTCAGTACTTC | TRBV21-1 | NA | TRBJ2-4 | NA
CASSLQGGNYGYTF | TGTGCCAGCAGTCTCCAAGGAGGGAACTATGGCTACACCTTC | TRBV7-8 | once | TRBJ1-2 | NA
CASSQGDLEQYF | TGTGCCAGCAGCCAGGGGGACCTTGAGCAGTACTTC | TRBV11-2 | NA | TRBJ2-7 | TRBD1
CASSLGDYLNEQFF | TGCGCCAGCAGCTTAGGGGACTACCTCAATGAGCAGTTCTTC | TRBV5-1 | NA | TRBJ2-1 | TRBD2
CATSDRTSGGSYNEQFF | TGTGCCACCAGTGACCGGACTAGCGGGGGATCCTACAATGAGCAGTTCTTC | TRBV24-1 | NA | TRBJ2-1 | TRBD2
CSASQGLVNTEAFF | TGCAGTGCTAGTCAGGGGTTGGTGAACACTGAAGCTTTCTTT | TRBV20-1 | few | TRBJ1-1 | NA
CASSPGWGGLAYEQYF | TGTGCCAGCAGCCCCGGGTGGGGGGGGCTCGCCTACGAGCAGTACTTC | TRBV4-2 | NA | TRBJ2-7 | NA
CASSWKTGHYGYTF | TGTGCCAGCAGTTGGAAGACAGGGCACTATGGCTACACCTTC | TRBV6-5 | few | TRBJ1-2 | TRBD1
CASSQEERGYNTGELFF | TGTGCCAGCAGCCAAGAGGAGAGAGGCTATAACACCGGGGAGCTGTTTTTT | TRBV4-2 | NA | TRBJ2-2 | NA
CASSSHRGSYNEQFF | TGTGCCAGCAGCTCCCACAGGGGCTCCTACAATGAGCAGTTCTTC | TRBV7-8 | once | TRBJ2-1 | TRBD1
CASGLGLAGGPPNEQFF | TGTGCTAGTGGTTTGGGACTAGCGGGAGGACCGCCGAATGAGCAGTTCTTC | TRBV12-5 | NA | TRBJ2-1 | TRBD2
CASSMDRGDGREQFF | TGTGCCAGCAGTATGGACAGGGGAGATGGAAGAGAGCAGTTCTTC | TRBV6-4 | NA | TRBJ2-1 | TRBD1
CASPSGGGPAGELFF | TGTGCCAGCCCGTCAGGCGGGGGGCCGGCCGGGGAGCTGTTTTTT | TRBV18 | NA | TRBJ2-2 | TRBD2
CASSLVEGGVNEQFF | TGTGCCAGCAGCTTAGTAGAGGGAGGTGTAAATGAGCAGTTCTTC | TRBV11-3 | NA | TRBJ2-1 | NA
CASSAASGAKNIQYF | TGTGCCAGCAGCGCTGCAAGCGGAGCCAAAAACATTCAGTACTTC | TRBV7-8 | NA | TRBJ2-4 | NA
CASSETGSSYNSPLHF | TGTGCCAGCAGTGAAACGGGGAGCTCCTATAATTCACCCCTCCACTTT | TRBV2 | NA | TRBJ1-6 | NA
CASADAKRGYTF | TGTGCCAGTGCGGATGCGAAGCGTGGCTACACCTTC | TRBV12-3/TRBV12-4 | NA | TRBJ1-2 | NA
CASSQSTRGGYTF | TGTGCCAGCAGCCAATCGACCAGGGGTGGCTACACCTTC | TRBV3-1/TRBV3-2 | few | TRBJ1-2 | NA
CASSQGVAGGYGYTF | TGCGCCAGCAGCCAAGGAGTCGCAGGGGGCTATGGCTACACCTTC | TRBV4-3 | few | TRBJ1-2 | TRBD1
CASSRVQANEKLFF | TGCGCCAGCAGCCGGGTACAGGCTAATGAAAAACTGTTTTTT | TRBV4-1 | NA | TRBJ1-4 | NA
CASSLQGAGETQYF | TGTGCCAGCAGTTTACAGGGGGCGGGGGAGACCCAGTACTTC | TRBV7-3 | NA | TRBJ2-5 | TRBD1
CASSSLRDNPEKLFF | TGTGCCAGCAGTTCTCTCAGGGACAATCCCGAAAAACTGTTTTTT | TRBV6-5 | NA | TRBJ1-4 | NA
CATSKSAGQGYNEQFF | TGTGCCACCAGTAAAAGCGCGGGACAGGGCTACAATGAGCAGTTCTTC | TRBV24-1 | NA | TRBJ2-1 | TRBD1
CASSQGRLTGEKLFF | TGTGCCAGCAGCCAAGGGCGCTTAACGGGTGAAAAACTGTTTTTT | TRBV3-1/TRBV3-2 | NA | TRBJ1-4 | NA
CASSFGPGPNEQFF | NA | TRBV28 | once | TRBJ2-1 | NA
CASSLGVGVGTSTDTQYF | TGTGCCAGCAGCTTAGGGGTGGGGGTCGGGACAAGCACAGATACGCAGTATTTT | TRBV11-3 | NA | TRBJ2-3 | NA
CASSPTGNTEAFF | TGTGCCAGCTCACCTACAGGGAACACTGAAGCTTTCTTT | TRBV18 | few | TRBJ1-1 | NA
CASSLGQNQPQHF | TGTGCCAGCAGTTTGGGACAGAATCAGCCCCAGCATTTT | TRBV12-3/TRBV12-4 | few | TRBJ1-5 | TRBD1